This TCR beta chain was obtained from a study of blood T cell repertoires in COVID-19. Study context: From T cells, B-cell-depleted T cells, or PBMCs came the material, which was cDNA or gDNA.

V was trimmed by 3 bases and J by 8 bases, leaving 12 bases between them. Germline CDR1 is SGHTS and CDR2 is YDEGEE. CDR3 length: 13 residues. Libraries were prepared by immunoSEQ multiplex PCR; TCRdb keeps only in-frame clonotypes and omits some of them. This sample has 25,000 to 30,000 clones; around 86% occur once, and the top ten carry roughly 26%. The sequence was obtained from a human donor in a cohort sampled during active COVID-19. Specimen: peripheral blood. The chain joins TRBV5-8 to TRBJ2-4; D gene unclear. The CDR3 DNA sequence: TGTGCCAGCAGCTCGATGCTATCGGACATTCAGTACTTC. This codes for CASSSMLSDIQYF. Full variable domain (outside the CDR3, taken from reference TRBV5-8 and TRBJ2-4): EAGVTQSPTHLIKTRGQQATLRCSPISGHTSVYWYQQALGLGLQFLLWYDEGEERNRGNFPPRFSGRQFPNYSSELNVNALELEDSALYLCASSSMLSDIQYFGAGTRLSVL.